This T cell receptor beta chain was documented in a study of human T cells and chemical hapten exposure. Study-level background: Across samples, TCR yields varied, mostly owing to small differences in pooled library volumes.

TCRdb passed the RACE reads through MiXCR, listing each CDR3 protein once. The sample lists about 110,000 distinct CDR3 sequences; roughly a tenth were seen once. Study observations and caveats: Donors in the study had alopecia, meaning their immune response may differ from healthy people's. Patch test score was positively correlated with the counts of TCRs that had expanded at PT1.

This clonotype has a count of ten or more. Its specificity is not known. Time point described: patch test 2, 6 weeks after DPC sensitization. The treatment denotes: therapeutic diphenylcyclopropenone sensitization with weekly scalp DPC. This TCR was recovered from a woman between 40 and 50 years old with alopecia areata. Some clones in this sample may be carry-over from other donors' samples. Sequenced here: whole blood, sampled in connection with sensitization to the hapten diphenylcyclopropenone (DPC).

CDR3 amino acids: CASSSYPRGGSLYEQYF. DNA for the CDR3: TGCGCCAGCAGCTCGTACCCCCGGGGGGGCTCCTTATACGAGCAGTACTTC. The chain recombines TRBV5-1 with TRBJ2-7; TRBD2 matches at 8 bases. The CDR3 contains 17 residues. Germline V lookup: CDR1 SGHRS, CDR2 YFSETQ. Germline trimming cut 3 bases from V and 4 bases from J; bases unmatched to any gene: 15.